These T cell receptor beta chains were read from a single sample in a study of blood T cell repertoires in COVID-19. The repertoire was sequenced with immunoSEQ multiplex PCR; TCRdb's copy has only in-frame clones and lacks some. The sample lists 200,000 to 250,000 clones, 84% seen once, with over 9.5% in the top ten. The sequenced sample was peripheral blood. The receptors stem from a woman older than 75 with COVID-19, enrolled during active disease. CDR3s include the opening cysteine and the closing phenylalanine or tryptophan. Fields, in order: D gene, V gene, clone size, J gene, CDR3 protein, CDR3 DNA. D genes are given only for firm matches. A row's size may be missing; if present it is once, few, many or a size class.

NA	TRBV6-1	NA	TRBJ1-4	CASSEARGWEKLFF	TGTGCCAGCAGTGAAGCGCGAGGGTGGGAAAAACTGTTTTTT
NA	TRBV19	NA	TRBJ1-2	CASIPGQRSNYGYTF	TGTGCCAGCATACCTGGACAGCGAAGTAACTATGGCTACACCTTC
TRBD1	TRBV28	NA	TRBJ1-4	CASSLHRGRATNEKLFF	TGTGCCAGCAGTTTACACAGGGGAAGGGCAACTAATGAAAAACTGTTTTTT
NA	TRBV18	NA	TRBJ1-2	CASSAKRGVGYTF	TGTGCCAGCTCTGCAAAAAGGGGCGTCGGCTACACCTTC
NA	TRBV6-1	once	TRBJ2-1	CASSEEPSTFLISYNEQFF	TGTGCCAGCAGTGAAGAGCCGTCGACATTTTTAATCTCCTACAATGAGCAGTTCTTC
NA	TRBV6-5	NA	TRBJ1-1	CASGLSWGVNTEAFF	TGTGCCAGCGGTCTCTCTTGGGGCGTGAACACTGAAGCTTTCTTT
NA	TRBV6-5	NA	TRBJ2-5	CASRKGEGEAETQYF	TGTGCCAGCAGGAAGGGTGAGGGGGAAGCAGAGACCCAGTACTTC
NA	TRBV20-1	NA	TRBJ1-2	CSASAGVNYGYTF	TGCAGTGCTAGTGCGGGGGTTAACTATGGCTACACCTTC
TRBD1	TRBV6-1	once	TRBJ2-4	CASSADFLSPGQAPKNIQYF	TGTGCCAGCAGTGCAGACTTTTTATCTCCGGGACAGGCGCCCAAAAACATTCAGTACTTC
TRBD1	TRBV5-1	NA	TRBJ1-1	CASSMGQATMNTEAFF	TGCGCCAGCAGCATGGGACAGGCCACCATGAACACTGAAGCTTTCTTT
NA	TRBV28	NA	TRBJ1-2	CATSFQGNGYTF	TGTGCCACCAGTTTCCAGGGGAATGGCTACACCTTC
NA	TRBV7-2	NA	TRBJ1-5	CASSLGVGAGQPQHF	TGTGCCAGCAGCCTGGGGGTGGGGGCAGGTCAGCCCCAGCATTTT
NA	TRBV6-5	NA	TRBJ2-5	CASSYGGGQETQYF	TGTGCCAGCAGTTACGGAGGTGGGCAAGAGACCCAGTACTTC
NA	TRBV7-2	NA	TRBJ1-6	CASSLARYSPLHF	TGTGCCAGCAGCTTAGCGCGGTATTCACCCCTCCACTTT
TRBD2	TRBV2	NA	TRBJ2-5	CASRFFTSGGFETQYF	TGTGCCAGCAGGTTTTTCACTAGCGGGGGGTTTGAGACCCAGTACTTC
TRBD2	TRBV5-6	NA	TRBJ2-1	CASNLAGAQYNEQFF	TGTGCCAGCAACCTAGCGGGGGCCCAATACAATGAGCAGTTCTTC
TRBD1	TRBV19	NA	TRBJ1-4	CASSTRQGRSEKLFF	TGTGCCAGTAGTACTCGACAGGGGAGGAGTGAAAAACTGTTTTTT
NA	TRBV4-1	NA	TRBJ1-2	CASSQDRTAGYGYTF	TGCGCCAGCAGCCAAGATCGTACCGCAGGCTATGGCTACACCTTC
NA	TRBV6-2/TRBV6-3	NA	TRBJ2-3	CASSYKRVYTDTQYF	TGTGCCAGCAGTTATAAGCGGGTTTACACAGATACGCAGTATTTT
TRBD1	TRBV6-5	NA	TRBJ2-1	CASIQGAYNEQFF	TGTGCCAGCATACAGGGGGCGTACAATGAGCAGTTCTTC
TRBD2	TRBV7-2	NA	TRBJ2-1	CASSLGTSGASRLNEQFF	TGTGCCAGCAGCTTAGGGACTAGCGGGGCCTCTCGTCTCAATGAGCAGTTCTTC
NA	TRBV5-5	NA	TRBJ1-2	CASSLGGNYGYTF	TGTGCCAGCAGCTTGGGCGGTAACTATGGCTACACCTTC
NA	TRBV5-1	NA	TRBJ2-5	CASSLGSLQGTSQETQYF	TGCGCCAGCAGCTTGGGGAGCCTACAGGGTACCAGCCAAGAGACCCAGTACTTC
NA	TRBV7-2	NA	TRBJ1-6	CASSLAGGPLHF	TGTGCCAGCAGCTTAGCGGGGGGTCCCCTCCACTTT
NA	TRBV29-1	NA	TRBJ2-5	CSVLSVETQYF	TGCAGCGTTTTAAGCGTGGAGACCCAGTACTTC
NA	TRBV7-9	NA	TRBJ2-3	CASSIRGEPGADTQYF	TGTGCCAGCAGCATCAGGGGGGAACCGGGGGCAGATACGCAGTATTTT
NA	TRBV18	NA	TRBJ2-5	CASSPQGKEETQYF	TGTGCCAGCTCACCCCAGGGGAAGGAAGAGACCCAGTACTTC
TRBD1	TRBV28	NA	TRBJ2-7	CASKGTGQGKQYF	TGTGCCAGCAAGGGGACTGGACAGGGAAAGCAGTACTTC
TRBD1	TRBV25-1	NA	TRBJ1-6	CASAGQGNSPLHF	TGTGCCAGCGCGGGACAGGGTAATTCACCCCTCCACTTT
TRBD1	TRBV7-2	NA	TRBJ1-4	CASSLRGQQNEKLFF	TGTGCCAGCAGCTTACGGGGACAGCAGAATGAAAAACTGTTTTTT
NA	TRBV4-1	NA	TRBJ2-5	CASSQDVGRGGETQYF	TGCGCCAGCAGCCAAGATGTGGGACGTGGGGGGGAGACCCAGTACTTC
NA	TRBV5-1	NA	TRBJ1-3	CASSLSSSTGNTIYF	TGCGCCAGCAGCTTGAGTTCAAGCACTGGAAACACCATATATTTT
TRBD1	TRBV5-6	NA	TRBJ2-1	CASSQTGASYNEQFF	TGTGCCAGCAGCCAAACAGGGGCCTCCTACAATGAGCAGTTCTTC
NA	TRBV6-2/TRBV6-3	NA	TRBJ2-7	CASSSIRARAYEQYF	TGTGCCAGCAGTTCCATCAGGGCTAGAGCCTACGAGCAGTACTTC
NA	TRBV28	NA	TRBJ1-2	CASSRPTDTNYGYTF	TGTGCCAGCAGCCGCCCGACCGACACTAACTATGGCTACACCTTC
NA	TRBV5-1	once	TRBJ1-6	CASSLSDGGSTPLHF	TGCGCCAGCAGCTTGAGCGACGGCGGTTCTACACCCCTCCACTTT
NA	TRBV12-3/TRBV12-4	NA	TRBJ1-1	CASSLQGLTEAFF	TGTGCCAGCAGTTTACAGGGTTTGACTGAAGCTTTCTTT
TRBD1	TRBV6-5	NA	TRBJ1-1	CASSRGQGEAFF	TGTGCCAGCAGCCGAGGACAGGGGGAAGCTTTCTTT
TRBD2	TRBV3-1/TRBV3-2	NA	TRBJ2-2	CASSPSGTTTGELFF	TGTGCCAGCAGCCCTTCAGGGACTACCACCGGGGAGCTGTTTTTT
NA	TRBV19	many	TRBJ2-6	CASSTQGSGANVLTF	TGTGCCAGTAGCACCCAGGGTTCTGGGGCCAACGTCCTGACTTTC
NA	TRBV3-1/TRBV3-2	NA	TRBJ2-4	CASSRGTAKNIQYF	TGTGCCAGCAGCCGCGGGACAGCCAAAAACATTCAGTACTTC
NA	TRBV30	NA	TRBJ2-5	CAWSNGRQQETQYF	TGTGCCTGGAGTAACGGCCGACAGCAAGAGACCCAGTACTTC
NA	TRBV18	NA	TRBJ2-1	CASSPQQTSYNEQFF	TGTGCCAGCTCACCCCAACAGACCTCCTACAATGAGCAGTTCTTC
TRBD2	TRBV5-1	NA	TRBJ2-4	CASSLGSGRSGSIQYF	TGCGCCAGCAGCTTGGGTAGCGGGCGTTCCGGGAGCATTCAGTACTTC
TRBD2	TRBV4-1	NA	TRBJ2-7	CASSQERGGYEQYF	TGCGCCAGCAGCCAAGAGCGGGGGGGGTACGAGCAGTACTTC
NA	TRBV19	NA	TRBJ1-5	CASRGQIFQPQHF	TGTGCCAGTAGAGGACAAATATTTCAGCCCCAGCATTTT
NA	TRBV30	NA	TRBJ1-4	CAWSSGAGEKLFF	TGTGCCTGGAGTTCAGGGGCAGGTGAAAAACTGTTTTTT
TRBD1	TRBV28	once	TRBJ2-1	CASSFNDRDEQFF	TGTGCCAGCAGTTTCAATGACAGGGACGAGCAGTTCTTC
TRBD2	TRBV4-1	NA	TRBJ2-1	CASSQTLLAGGPTSYNEQFF	TGCGCCAGCAGCCAAACCCTCCTAGCGGGGGGCCCCACCTCCTACAATGAGCAGTTCTTC
NA	TRBV7-3	NA	TRBJ1-1	CASSRSGGSDTEAFF	TGTGCCAGCAGCCGCTCTGGGGGGTCGGACACTGAAGCTTTCTTT
NA	TRBV4-2	few	TRBJ2-3	CASSQRTLTDTQYF	TGTGCCAGCAGCCAACGGACTCTAACAGATACGCAGTATTTT
TRBD2	TRBV6-6	NA	TRBJ2-1	CASREGLAGGNEQFF	TGTGCCAGCAGGGAGGGACTAGCGGGGGGAAATGAGCAGTTCTTC
NA	TRBV19	once	TRBJ1-1	CASSMDRRINTEAFF	TGTGCCAGTAGTATGGACAGAAGGATAAACACTGAAGCTTTCTTT